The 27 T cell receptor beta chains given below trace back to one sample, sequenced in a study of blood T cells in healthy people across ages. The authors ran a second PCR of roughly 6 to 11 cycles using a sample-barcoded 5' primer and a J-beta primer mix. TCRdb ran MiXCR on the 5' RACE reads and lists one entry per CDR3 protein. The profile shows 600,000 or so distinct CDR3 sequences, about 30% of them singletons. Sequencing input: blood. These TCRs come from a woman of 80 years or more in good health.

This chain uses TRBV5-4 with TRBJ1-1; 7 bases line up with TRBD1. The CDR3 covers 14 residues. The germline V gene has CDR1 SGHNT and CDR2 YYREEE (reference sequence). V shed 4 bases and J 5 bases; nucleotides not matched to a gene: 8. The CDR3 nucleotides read TGTGCCAGCAGCATACAGGGGCCGAGAACTGAAGCTTTCTTT. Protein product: CASSIQGPRTEAFF. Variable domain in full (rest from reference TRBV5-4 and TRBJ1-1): ETGVTQSPTHLIKTRGQQVTLRCSSQSGHNTVSWYQQALGQGPQFIFQYYREEENGRGNFPPRFSGLQFPNYSSELNVNALELDDSALYLCASSIQGPRTEAFFGQGTRLTVV.

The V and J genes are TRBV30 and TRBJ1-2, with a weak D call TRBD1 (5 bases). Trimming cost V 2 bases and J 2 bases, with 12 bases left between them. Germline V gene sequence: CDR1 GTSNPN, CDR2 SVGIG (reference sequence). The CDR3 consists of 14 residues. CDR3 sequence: CAWSHQGSNYGYTF. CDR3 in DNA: TGTGCCTGGAGTCACCAGGGCAGCAACTATGGCTACACCTTC. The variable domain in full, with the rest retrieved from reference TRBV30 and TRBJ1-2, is SQTIHQWPATLVQPVGSPLSLECTVEGTSNPNLYWYRQAAGRGLQLLFYSVGIGQISSEVPQNLSASRPQDRQFILSSKKLLLSDSGFYLCAWSHQGSNYGYTFGSGTRLTVV.

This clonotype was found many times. CDR3 in amino acids: CATSRGGTTNEQFF. CDR3 sequence (DNA): TGTGCCACCAGCAGAGGTGGGACAACCAATGAGCAGTTCTTC. J is TRBJ2-1 and V is TRBV15; the D gene is possibly TRBD1 (6 bases). Trimming pared 1 base from V and 6 bases from J, leaving 10 bases between. CDR3 size: 14 residues. Germline CDR1 and CDR2: LNHNV and YYDKDF (reference sequence).

The CDR3 coding sequence is TGTGCCAGCAGCTTATTGGGACAGATGGGTGAAAAACTGTTTTTT. It is translated as CASSLLGQMGEKLFF. The gene calls are TRBV7-2 and TRBJ1-4; 7 bases map to TRBD1. CDR1 SGHTA and CDR2 FQGNSA come from the germline V gene. V shed 2 bases and J 7 bases; nucleotides not matched to a gene: 7. The CDR3 spans 15 residues.

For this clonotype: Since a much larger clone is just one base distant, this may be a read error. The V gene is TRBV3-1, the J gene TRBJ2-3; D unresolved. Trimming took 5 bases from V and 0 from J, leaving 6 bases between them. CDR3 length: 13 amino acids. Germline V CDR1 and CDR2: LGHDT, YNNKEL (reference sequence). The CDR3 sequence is CASSKVSTDTQYF. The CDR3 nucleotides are TGTGCCAGCAGCAAAGTAAGCACAGATACGCAGTATTTT.

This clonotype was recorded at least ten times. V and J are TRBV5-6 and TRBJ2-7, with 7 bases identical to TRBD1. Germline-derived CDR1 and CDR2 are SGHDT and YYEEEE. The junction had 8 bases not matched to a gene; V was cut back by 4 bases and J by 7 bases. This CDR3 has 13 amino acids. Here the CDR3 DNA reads TGTGCCAGCAGCCAAGGCTCAGGGGGAGAGCAGTACTTC. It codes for CASSQGSGGEQYF.

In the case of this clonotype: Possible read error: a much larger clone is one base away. This chain's CDR3 is CSATLAGAGTANQETQYF. CDR3 bases: TGCAGTGCGACTTTGGCCGGGGCAGGGACAGCGAACCAAGAGACCCAGTACTTC. This sequence joins TRBV20-1 and TRBJ2-5; 7 bases map to TRBD1. CDR1 DFQATT and CDR2 SNEGSKA come from the germline V gene (reference sequence). V lost 6 bases and J lost 0; bases outside the gene matches: 19. The CDR3 length is 18 residues.

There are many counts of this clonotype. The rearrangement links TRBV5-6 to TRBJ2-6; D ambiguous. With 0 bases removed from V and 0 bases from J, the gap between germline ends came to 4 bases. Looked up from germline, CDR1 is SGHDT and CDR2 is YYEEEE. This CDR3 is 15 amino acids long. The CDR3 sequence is CASSLEVSGANVLTF. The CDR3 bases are TGTGCCAGCAGCTTGGAGGTCTCTGGGGCCAACGTCCTGACTTTC. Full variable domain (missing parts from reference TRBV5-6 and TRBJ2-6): DAGVTQSPTHLIKTRGQQVTLRCSPKSGHDTVSWYQQALGQGPQFIFQYYEEEERQRGNFPDRFSGHQFPNYSSELNVNALLLGDSALYLCASSLEVSGANVLTFGAGSRLTVL.

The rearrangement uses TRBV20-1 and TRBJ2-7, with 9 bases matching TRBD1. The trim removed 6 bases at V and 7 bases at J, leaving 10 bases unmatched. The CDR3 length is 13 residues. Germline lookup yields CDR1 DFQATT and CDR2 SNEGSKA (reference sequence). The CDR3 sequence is CSAHGQGLGEQYF. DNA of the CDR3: TGCAGTGCCCACGGACAGGGGTTAGGGGAGCAGTACTTC.

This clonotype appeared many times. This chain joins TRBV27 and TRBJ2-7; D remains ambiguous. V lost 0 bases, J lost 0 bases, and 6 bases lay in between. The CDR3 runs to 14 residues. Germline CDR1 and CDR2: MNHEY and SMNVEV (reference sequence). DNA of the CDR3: TGTGCCAGCAGTTTATCGTGGGTCTCCTACGAGCAGTACTTC. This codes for CASSLSWVSYEQYF.

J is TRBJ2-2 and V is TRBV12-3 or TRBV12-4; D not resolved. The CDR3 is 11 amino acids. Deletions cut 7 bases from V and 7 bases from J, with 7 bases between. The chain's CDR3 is CASTLGGELFF. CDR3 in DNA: TGTGCCAGCACCCTAGGCGGGGAGCTGTTTTTT.

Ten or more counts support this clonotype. This CDR3 is CASSWDRVSTDTQYF. The CDR3 DNA sequence: TGTGCCAGCAGTTGGGACAGGGTCAGCACAGATACGCAGTATTTT. The rearrangement joins TRBV6-1 to TRBJ2-3; 9 nucleotides align to TRBD1. The CDR3 consists of 15 residues. Germline loops: CDR1 MNHNS, CDR2 SASEGT. V gave up 5 bases and J gave up 0 bases; unmatched junction bases: 3.

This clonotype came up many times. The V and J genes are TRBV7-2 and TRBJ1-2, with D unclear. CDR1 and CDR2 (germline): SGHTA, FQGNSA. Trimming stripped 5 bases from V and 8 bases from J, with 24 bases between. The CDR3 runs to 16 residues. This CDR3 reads CASSVDGSLWGGGYTF. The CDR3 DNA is TGTGCCAGCAGCGTTGACGGTTCTCTCTGGGGAGGGGGCTACACCTTC.

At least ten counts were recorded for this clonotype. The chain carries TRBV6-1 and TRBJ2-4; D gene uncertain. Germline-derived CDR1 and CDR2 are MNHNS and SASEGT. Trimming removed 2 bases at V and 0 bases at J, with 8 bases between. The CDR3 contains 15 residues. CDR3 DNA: TGTGCCAGCAGTGAAATGATTCTAGCCAAAAACATTCAGTACTTC. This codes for CASSEMILAKNIQYF.

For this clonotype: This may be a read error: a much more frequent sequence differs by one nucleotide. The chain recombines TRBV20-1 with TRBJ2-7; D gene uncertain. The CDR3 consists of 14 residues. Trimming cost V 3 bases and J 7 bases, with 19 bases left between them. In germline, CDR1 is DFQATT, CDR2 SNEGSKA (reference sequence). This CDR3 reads CSARGISSYNEQYF. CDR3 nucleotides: TGCAGTGCTAGGGGGATAAGCTCCTACAATGAGCAGTACTTC.

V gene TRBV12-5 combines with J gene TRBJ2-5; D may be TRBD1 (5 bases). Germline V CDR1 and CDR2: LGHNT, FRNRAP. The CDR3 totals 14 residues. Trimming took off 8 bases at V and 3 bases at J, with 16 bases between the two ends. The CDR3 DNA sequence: TGTGCTAGTCGGTCTGGGCAGGGCAAAGAGACCCAGTACTTC. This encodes CASRSGQGKETQYF.

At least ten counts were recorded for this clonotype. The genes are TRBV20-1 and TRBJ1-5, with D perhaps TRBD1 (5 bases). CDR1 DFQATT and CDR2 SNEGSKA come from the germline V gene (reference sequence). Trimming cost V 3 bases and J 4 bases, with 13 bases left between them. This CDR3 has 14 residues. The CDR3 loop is CSASPGTPNQPQHF. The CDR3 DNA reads TGCAGTGCTAGTCCAGGGACCCCTAATCAGCCCCAGCATTTT.

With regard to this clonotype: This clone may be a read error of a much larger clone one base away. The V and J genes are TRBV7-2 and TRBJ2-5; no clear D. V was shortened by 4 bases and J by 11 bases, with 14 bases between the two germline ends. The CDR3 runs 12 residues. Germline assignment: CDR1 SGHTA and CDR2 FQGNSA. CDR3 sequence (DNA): TGTGCCAGCAGCTCCGGACCCGTTGAGCAGTACTTC. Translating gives CASSSGPVEQYF.

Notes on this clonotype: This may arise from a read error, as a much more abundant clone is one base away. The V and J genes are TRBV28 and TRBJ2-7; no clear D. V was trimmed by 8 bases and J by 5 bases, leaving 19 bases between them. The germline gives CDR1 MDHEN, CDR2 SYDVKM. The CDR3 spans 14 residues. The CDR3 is CASLSPRPPHEQYF. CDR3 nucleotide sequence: TGTGCCAGCCTCTCTCCGAGGCCTCCCCACGAGCAGTACTTC.

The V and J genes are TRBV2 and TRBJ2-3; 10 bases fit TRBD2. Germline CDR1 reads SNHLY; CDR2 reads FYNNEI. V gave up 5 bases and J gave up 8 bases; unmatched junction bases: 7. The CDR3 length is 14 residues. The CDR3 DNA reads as TGTGCCAGCAGTAAACTAGCGGGGTCAGGTACGCAGTATTTT. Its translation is CASSKLAGSGTQYF.

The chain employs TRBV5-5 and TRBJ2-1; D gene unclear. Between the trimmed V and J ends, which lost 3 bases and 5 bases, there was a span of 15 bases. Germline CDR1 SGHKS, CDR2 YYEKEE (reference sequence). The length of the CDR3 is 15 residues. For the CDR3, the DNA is TGTGCCAGCAGCTCAACACGGGCTTGGGACAATGAGCAGTTCTTC. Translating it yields CASSSTRAWDNEQFF.

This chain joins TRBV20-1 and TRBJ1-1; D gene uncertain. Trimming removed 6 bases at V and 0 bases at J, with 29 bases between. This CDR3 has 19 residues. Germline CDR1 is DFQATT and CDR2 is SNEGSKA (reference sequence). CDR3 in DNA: TGCAGTGCCAAATCGTCCTTGGCCCCCGGGCCGGATGTGAACACTGAAGCTTTCTTT. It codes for CSAKSSLAPGPDVNTEAFF.

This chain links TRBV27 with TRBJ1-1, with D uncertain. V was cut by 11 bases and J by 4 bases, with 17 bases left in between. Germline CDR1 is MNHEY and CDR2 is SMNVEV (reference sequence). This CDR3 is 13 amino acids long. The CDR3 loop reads CASKRAGITEAFF. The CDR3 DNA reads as TGTGCCTCGAAGCGGGCGGGGATCACTGAAGCTTTCTTT.

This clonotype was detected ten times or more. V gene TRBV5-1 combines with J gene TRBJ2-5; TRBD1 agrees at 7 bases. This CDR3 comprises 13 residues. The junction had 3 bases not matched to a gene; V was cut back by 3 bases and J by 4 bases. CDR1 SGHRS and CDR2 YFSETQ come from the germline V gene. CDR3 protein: CASSSTGTETQYF. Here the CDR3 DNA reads TGCGCCAGCAGCTCGACAGGGACAGAGACCCAGTACTTC.

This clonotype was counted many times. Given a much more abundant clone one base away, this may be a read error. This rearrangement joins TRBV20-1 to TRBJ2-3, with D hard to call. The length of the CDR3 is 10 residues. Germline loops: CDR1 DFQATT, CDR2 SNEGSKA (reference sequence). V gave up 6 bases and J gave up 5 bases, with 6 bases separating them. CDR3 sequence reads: CSALGDTQYF. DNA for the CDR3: TGCAGTGCCCTAGGAGATACGCAGTATTTT.

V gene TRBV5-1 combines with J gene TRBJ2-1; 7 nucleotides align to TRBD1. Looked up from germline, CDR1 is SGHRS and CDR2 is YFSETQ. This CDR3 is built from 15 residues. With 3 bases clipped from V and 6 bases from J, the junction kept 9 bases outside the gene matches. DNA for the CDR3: TGCGCCAGCAGCTGGGGAACAGGGGCGGGCAATGAGCAGTTCTTC. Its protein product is CASSWGTGAGNEQFF.

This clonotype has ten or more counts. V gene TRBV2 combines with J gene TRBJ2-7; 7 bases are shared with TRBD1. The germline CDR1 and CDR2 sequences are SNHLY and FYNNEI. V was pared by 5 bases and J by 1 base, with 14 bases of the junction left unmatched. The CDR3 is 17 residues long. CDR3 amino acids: CASSTRPGQISSYEQYF. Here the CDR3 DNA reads TGTGCCAGCAGTACCCGCCCGGGACAGATCTCTTCCTACGAGCAGTACTTC.